This T cell receptor beta chain was sequenced for a study of vaccination and CD4 T cells after COVID-19. Study observations and caveats: Only post-vaccination samples contained a median approximately 84% of the reactive clones in convalescent patients.

CD4+ T cells that had been cultured provided DNA sequenced with the Oncomine TCR Beta short-read assay. In TCRdb, the PCR reads were re-called with MiXCR into one record per CDR3 protein. Of 25,000 or so distinct CDR3 sequences listed, roughly 58% are singletons. In the case of this clonotype: Its specificity is unknown.

The ends were cut back, 7 bases at V and 1 base at J, with 18 bases in the middle. The CDR3 covers 15 residues. CDR1 and CDR2 (germline): DFQATT, SNEGSKA (reference sequence). The treatment denotes: roughly ten-day PBMC culture with coronavirus spike peptide pools or control peptides (ViraFEST assay). The TCR originated in a human donor who had recovered from COVID-19. The chain employs TRBV20-1 and TRBJ2-3; D gene ambiguous. The sequencing sample was made of CD4+ T cells from blood, cultured in vitro. The CDR3 loop is CSVSPDSSGTDTQYF. The DNA for the CDR3 is TGCAGTGTTTCACCTGACTCTTCAGGCACAGATACGCAGTATTTT.